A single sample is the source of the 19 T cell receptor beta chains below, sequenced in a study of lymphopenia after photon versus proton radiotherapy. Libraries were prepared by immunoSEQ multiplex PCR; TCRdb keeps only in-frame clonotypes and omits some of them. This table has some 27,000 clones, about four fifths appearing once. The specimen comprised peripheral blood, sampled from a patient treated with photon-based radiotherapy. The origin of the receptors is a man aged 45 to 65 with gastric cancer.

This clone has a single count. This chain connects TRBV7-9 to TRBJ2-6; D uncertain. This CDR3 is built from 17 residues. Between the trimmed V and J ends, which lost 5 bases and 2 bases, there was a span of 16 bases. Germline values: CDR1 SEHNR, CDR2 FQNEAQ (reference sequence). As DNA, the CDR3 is TGTGCCAGCAGCCCCTTATCGGGTTCGGCTGGGGCCAACGTCCTGACTTTC. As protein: CASSPLSGSAGANVLTF.

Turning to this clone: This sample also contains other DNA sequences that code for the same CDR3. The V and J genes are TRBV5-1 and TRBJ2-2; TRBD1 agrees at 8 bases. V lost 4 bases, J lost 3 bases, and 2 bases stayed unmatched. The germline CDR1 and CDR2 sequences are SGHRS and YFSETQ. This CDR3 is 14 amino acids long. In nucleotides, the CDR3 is TGCGCCAGCAGCCTGACAGGGGACACCGGGGAGCTGTTTTTT. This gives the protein CASSLTGDTGELFF.

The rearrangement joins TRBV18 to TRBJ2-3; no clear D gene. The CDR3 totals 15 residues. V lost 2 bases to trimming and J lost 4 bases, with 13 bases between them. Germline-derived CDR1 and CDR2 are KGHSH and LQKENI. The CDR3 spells CASSPGVAMPDTQYF. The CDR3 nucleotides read TGTGCCAGCTCACCAGGGGTAGCCATGCCAGATACGCAGTATTTT.

The CDR3 coding sequence is TGCGCCAGCAGCACCGGAGACGACAGGCCTGGAAACACCATATATTTT. It codes for CASSTGDDRPGNTIYF. V gene TRBV5-1 combines with J gene TRBJ1-3, with D maybe TRBD1 (6 bases). This CDR3 spans 16 amino acids. Germline loops: CDR1 SGHRS, CDR2 YFSETQ. Trimming stripped 4 bases from V and 2 bases from J, with 16 bases between.

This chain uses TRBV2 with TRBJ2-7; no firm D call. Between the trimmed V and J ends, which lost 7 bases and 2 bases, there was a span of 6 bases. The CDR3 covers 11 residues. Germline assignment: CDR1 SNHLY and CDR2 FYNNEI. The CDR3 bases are TGTGCCAGCAACCAGGCCTACGAGCAGTACTTC. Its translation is CASNQAYEQYF.

The CDR3 spells CASSLGLAGGQETQYF. CDR3 DNA: TGTGCCAGCTCACTCGGACTAGCGGGGGGCCAAGAGACCCAGTACTTC. The rearrangement links TRBV18 to TRBJ2-5, with 14 bases identical to TRBD2. This CDR3 contains 16 residues. J lost 1 base, V lost 4 bases, and 2 bases had no gene match. Germline V gene sequence: CDR1 KGHSH, CDR2 LQKENI.

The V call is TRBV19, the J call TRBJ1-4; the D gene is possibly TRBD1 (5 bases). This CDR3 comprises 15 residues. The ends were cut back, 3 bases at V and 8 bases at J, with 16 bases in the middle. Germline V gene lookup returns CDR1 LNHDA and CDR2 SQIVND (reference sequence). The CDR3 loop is CASSMRGLLGEKLFF. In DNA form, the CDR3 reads TGTGCCAGTAGTATGAGGGGCCTCCTAGGCGAAAAACTGTTTTTT.

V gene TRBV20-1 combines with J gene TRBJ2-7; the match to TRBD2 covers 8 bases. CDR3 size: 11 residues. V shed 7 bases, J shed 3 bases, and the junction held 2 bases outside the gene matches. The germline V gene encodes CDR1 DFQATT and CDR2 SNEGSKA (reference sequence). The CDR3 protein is CSVGGDYEQYF. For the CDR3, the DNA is TGCAGTGTCGGGGGGGACTACGAGCAGTACTTC.

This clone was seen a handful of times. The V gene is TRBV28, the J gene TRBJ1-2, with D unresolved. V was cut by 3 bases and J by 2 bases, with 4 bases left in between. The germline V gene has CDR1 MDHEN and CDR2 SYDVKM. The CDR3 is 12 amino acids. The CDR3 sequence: CASSLGNYGYTF. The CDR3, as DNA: TGTGCCAGCAGTTTGGGGAACTATGGCTACACCTTC.

The CDR3 nucleotides read TGTGCCAGCAGACTGAAGTTCGACACTGAAGCTTTCTTT. Translating gives CASRLKFDTEAFF. The chain uses TRBV7-2 and TRBJ1-1; D is unclear. Germline values: CDR1 SGHTA, CDR2 FQGNSA. CDR3 length equals 13 residues. Deletions cut 6 bases from V and 3 bases from J, with 11 bases between.

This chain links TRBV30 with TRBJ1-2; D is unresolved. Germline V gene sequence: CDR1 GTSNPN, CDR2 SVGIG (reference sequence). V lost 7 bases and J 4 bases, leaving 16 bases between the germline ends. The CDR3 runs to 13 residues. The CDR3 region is CASDGYYGYGYTF. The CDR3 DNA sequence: TGTGCCTCGGACGGCTACTACGGCTATGGCTACACCTTC.

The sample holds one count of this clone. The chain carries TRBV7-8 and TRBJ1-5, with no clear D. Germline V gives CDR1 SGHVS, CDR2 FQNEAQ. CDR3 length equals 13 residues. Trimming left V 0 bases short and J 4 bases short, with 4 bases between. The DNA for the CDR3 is TGTGCCAGCAGCTTAGCCAGGAATCAGCCCCAGCATTTT. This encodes CASSLARNQPQHF.

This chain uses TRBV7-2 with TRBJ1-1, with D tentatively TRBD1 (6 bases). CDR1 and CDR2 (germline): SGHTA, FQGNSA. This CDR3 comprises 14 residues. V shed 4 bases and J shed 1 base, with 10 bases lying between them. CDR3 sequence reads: CASSWGPGNTEAFF. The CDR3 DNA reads TGTGCCAGCAGCTGGGGGCCGGGGAACACTGAAGCTTTCTTT.

This chain's CDR3 is CASSPGTGDYEQYF. The CDR3 DNA is TGCGCCAGCAGCCCGGGGACAGGGGACTACGAGCAGTACTTC. The genes are TRBV5-1 and TRBJ2-7, with 10 bases aligning to TRBD1. CDR3 size: 14 residues. Looked up from germline, CDR1 is SGHRS and CDR2 is YFSETQ. V trimming: 4 bases; J trimming: 3 bases; junction bases outside the gene matches: 4.

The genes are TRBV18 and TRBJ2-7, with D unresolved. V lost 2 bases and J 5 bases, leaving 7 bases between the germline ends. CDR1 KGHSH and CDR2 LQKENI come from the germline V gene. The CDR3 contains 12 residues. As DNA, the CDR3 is TGTGCCAGCTCACCAAAGGGTCACGAGCAGTACTTC. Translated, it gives CASSPKGHEQYF.

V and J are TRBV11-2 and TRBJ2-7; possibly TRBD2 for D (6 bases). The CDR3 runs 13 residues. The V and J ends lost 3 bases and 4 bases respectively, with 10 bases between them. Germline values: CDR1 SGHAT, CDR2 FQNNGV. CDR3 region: CASSFGGEYEQYF. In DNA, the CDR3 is TGTGCCAGCAGCTTCGGGGGTGAATACGAGCAGTACTTC.

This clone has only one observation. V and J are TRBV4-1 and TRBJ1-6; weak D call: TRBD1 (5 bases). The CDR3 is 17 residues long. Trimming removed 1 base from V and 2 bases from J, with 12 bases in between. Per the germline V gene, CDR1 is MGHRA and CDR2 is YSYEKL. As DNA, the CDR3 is TGCGCCAGCAGCCAAGCCCAGGGAGGCACCTATAATTCACCCCTCCACTTT. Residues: CASSQAQGGTYNSPLHF.

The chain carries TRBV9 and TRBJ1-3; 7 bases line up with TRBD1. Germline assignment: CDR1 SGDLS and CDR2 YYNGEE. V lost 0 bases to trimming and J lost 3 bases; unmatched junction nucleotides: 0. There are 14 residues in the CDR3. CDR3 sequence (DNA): TGTGCCAGCAGCGTAGGGGACAGTGGAAACACCATATATTTT. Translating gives CASSVGDSGNTIYF.

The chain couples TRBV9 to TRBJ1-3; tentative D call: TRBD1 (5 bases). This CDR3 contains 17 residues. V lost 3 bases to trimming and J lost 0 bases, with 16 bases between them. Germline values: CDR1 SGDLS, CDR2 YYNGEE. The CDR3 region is CASSEGPGSNSGNTIYF. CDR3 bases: TGTGCCAGCAGCGAAGGGCCAGGGAGTAACTCTGGAAACACCATATATTTT.